The T cell receptor beta chain under discussion was sequenced for a study of post-analysis software for immune sequencing data. As for the study in general: Relapsing-remitting, secondary progressive and progressive-relapsing courses of multiple sclerosis were included. Study-wide results and limits: The authors found that F measure strongly co-clustered same-batch samples. The study found TRBV5-6, TRBV5-1 and TRBV20-1 among a few TRBV segments more frequent in patients than controls.

Germline CDR1 reads KGHDR; CDR2 reads SFDVKD. This CDR3 contains 13 residues. The V and J ends lost 4 bases and 11 bases respectively, with 16 bases between them. With respect to this clonotype: What it recognizes is unknown.

Unique molecular identifiers had been added to the TCR beta cDNA libraries. TCRdb passed the PCR reads through MiXCR, listing each CDR3 protein once. The repertoire consists of 750,000 to 900,000 distinct CDR3 sequences, with around 46% occurring once and the leading ten covering 4% to 5%. Sequences were obtained from blood. V usage is TRBV24-1 and J usage is TRBJ2-5, with unresolved D. This sequence originates from a girl between 5 and 17 years old with multiple sclerosis. This CDR3 reads CATSDSNSYKQYF. CDR3 sequence (DNA): TGTGCCACCAGTGACTCGAACTCCTACAAGCAGTACTTC.